This T cell receptor (beta chain) is drawn from a study of blood T cell repertoires in COVID-19. Study in general: The United States, Italy and Spain provided the acute and convalescent COVID-19 samples. Sources were T cells, B-cell-depleted T cells, or PBMCs; the material itself was cDNA or gDNA.

The J segment lost 10 bases and the V segment lost 5 bases, leaving 9 bases of the junction unmatched. Germline CDR1 is SGHKS and CDR2 is YYEKEE (reference sequence). The CDR3 consists of 15 residues. As originally analysed: It was from reference gene primer amplification that nucleated cell counts were estimated. This table comes from immunoSEQ multiplex PCR, and its TCRdb copy is limited to in-frame clones, with some not included. V, J and clone size are those of that table, while D and trimming were read from the DNA. This sample yields some 250,000 clones, of which roughly 80% are seen a single time; approximately 4.8% belongs to the top ten.

The chain carries TRBV5-5 and TRBJ1-6, with TRBD1 matching over 10 bases. This TCR was recovered from a man aged 50-59 years with active or convalescent COVID-19. The sequencing input was peripheral blood. This CDR3 is CASRLTGTGESPLHF. The CDR3 bases are TGTGCCAGCAGGCTTACAGGGACAGGGGAGTCACCCCTCCACTTT.